A selection of T cell receptor beta chains follows, all from one sample in a study of cytomegalovirus exposure and HLA in healthy donors. Produced via immunoSEQ multiplex PCR; TCRdb's table is partial and in-frame only. The data hold about 180,000 clones, with about 85% observed a single time. Source material: PBMCs. The source of these receptors is a man in his late teens or twenties in good health and CMV-seropositive. Both conserved end residues are part of each CDR3. D genes are given only for firm matches. Not all rows give a size; the values are once, few, many and, for expanded clones, a class.

>TRBD1|NA|TRBJ1-2|TRBV29-1
TGCAGCGTTGATTCTGGCACAGGGGCCGCCGTCTATGGCTACACCTTC
CSVDSGTGAAVYGYTF
>NA|once|TRBJ1-5|TRBV5-1
TGCGCCAGCAGCTTGGTAGGGGATAGCAATCAGCCCCAGCATTTT
CASSLVGDSNQPQHF
>TRBD1|once|TRBJ2-3|TRBV2
TGTGCCAGCAGTGGACAGGGGGGCACAGATACGCAGTATTTT
CASSGQGGTDTQYF
>NA|NA|TRBJ1-5|TRBV9
TGTGCCAGCAGCGGTTCTGACAGTTATCAGCCCCAGCATTTT
CASSGSDSYQPQHF
>TRBD1|NA|TRBJ1-1|TRBV5-6
TGTGCCAGCAGCTTGGGAGGAGGGGGCGCTTCCACTGAAGCTTTCTTT
CASSLGGGGASTEAFF
>TRBD1|NA|TRBJ1-1|TRBV7-9
TGTGCCAGCAGCGCAGGGGGAGAGGCCACTGAAGCTTTCTTT
CASSAGGEATEAFF
>TRBD2|NA|TRBJ2-7|TRBV13
TGTGCCAGCAGCCCCGGGACTAGCAGGGTCGAGCAGTACTTC
CASSPGTSRVEQYF
>TRBD1|NA|TRBJ1-3|TRBV28
TGTGCCAGCAGTGCCCAGGGGGCTTGGGCTGGAAACACCATATATTTT
CASSAQGAWAGNTIYF
>TRBD2|NA|TRBJ2-7|TRBV6-1
TGTGCCAGCAGTGAAATTGAGACTAGCCCCAACGAGCAGTACTTC
CASSEIETSPNEQYF
>TRBD2|NA|TRBJ2-1|TRBV7-3
TGTGCCAGCAGCCCCCGGACTAGCGGGAGCCTCTACAATGAGCAGTTCTTC
CASSPRTSGSLYNEQFF
>TRBD1|NA|TRBJ2-5|TRBV2
TGTGCCAGCACCGAGAGAGCGGACAGGGAAGAGACCCAGTACTTC
CASTERADREETQYF
>TRBD2|NA|TRBJ2-1|TRBV7-3
TGTGCCAGCAGCTTAAACGGCGGGGGGGCCGCCGGCGAGCAGTTCTTC
CASSLNGGGAAGEQFF
>TRBD2|NA|TRBJ2-1|TRBV5-3
TGTGCCAGAAGCTTGGAAAGCGGGAGTCAGATCTACAATGAGCAGTTCTTC
CARSLESGSQIYNEQFF
>TRBD2|NA|TRBJ2-3|TRBV6-4
TGTGCCAGCAGTCAACTAGCGGCTGGCACAGATACGCAGTATTTT
CASSQLAAGTDTQYF
>TRBD1|NA|TRBJ1-1|TRBV29-1
TGCAGCGCGGTACAGGGGAATGAGGCTTTCTTT
CSAVQGNEAFF
>TRBD1|NA|TRBJ2-2|TRBV28
TGTGCCAGCAGTTTACAGGGGGCACAGAACACCGGGGAGCTGTTTTTT
CASSLQGAQNTGELFF
>TRBD1|NA|TRBJ1-5|TRBV5-5
TGTGCCAGCAGCATTCAGGGGGCAGGGGAGCCCCAGCATTTT
CASSIQGAGEPQHF
>NA|NA|TRBJ2-7|TRBV29-1
TGCAGCGTTGCAGTGGACTACCCCTACGAGCAGTACTTC
CSVAVDYPYEQYF
>TRBD1|NA|TRBJ1-2|TRBV10-3
TGTGCCATCACCAACGGACAGGGGAACTATGGCTACACCTTC
CAITNGQGNYGYTF
>NA|NA|TRBJ2-7|TRBV28
TGTGCCAGCAGCTTGAATGAGCGTTCCTACGAGCAGTACTTC
CASSLNERSYEQYF
>NA|NA|TRBJ2-1|TRBV5-1
TGCGCCAGCAGCTTGGGTCCAGATAACAATGAGCAGTTCTTC
CASSLGPDNNEQFF
>NA|NA|TRBJ1-1|TRBV9
TGTGCCAGCAGCGTTGGGAGACACCCCTCATATGAAGCTTTCTTT
CASSVGRHPSYEAFF
>TRBD1|NA|TRBJ1-2|TRBV11-3
TGTGCCAGCAGCCTGCCGGGACAGGGAAGTTATGGCTACACCTTC
CASSLPGQGSYGYTF
>TRBD1|once|TRBJ1-2|TRBV4-1
TGCGCCAGCAGCCAAGGTTACGGGCGGCAGGGGGCTGACGGCTACACCTTC
CASSQGYGRQGADGYTF
>NA|NA|TRBJ1-1|TRBV7-9
TGTGCCAGCAGCTTAGATGGGAGGGGAACTGAAGCTTTCTTT
CASSLDGRGTEAFF
>NA|NA|TRBJ2-5|TRBV5-1
TGCGCCAGCAGCTTCGACCGGGGGCAAGAGACCCAGTACTTC
CASSFDRGQETQYF
>TRBD2|NA|TRBJ2-1|TRBV30
TGTGCCTGGAGTGGGACATGGACGGGACTAGCCAGGAATGAGCAGTTCTTC
CAWSGTWTGLARNEQFF
>TRBD2|once|TRBJ2-3|TRBV11-3
TGTGCCAGCAGCTCCGAAGGGAGCGGGGGCCCTCTCACAGATACGCAGTATTTT
CASSSEGSGGPLTDTQYF
>NA|once|TRBJ2-3|TRBV11-2
TGTGCCAGCAGCTTACAGGCCTTAAGCACAGATACGCAGTATTTT
CASSLQALSTDTQYF
>NA|NA|TRBJ1-4|TRBV2
TGTGCCAGCAGCTTGGGACACGCAACTAATGAAAAACTGTTTTTT
CASSLGHATNEKLFF
>NA|NA|TRBJ2-7|TRBV30
TGTGCCTGGAGGCCCGCTAGCCGTCTCTACGAGCAGTACTTC
CAWRPASRLYEQYF
>TRBD1|NA|TRBJ1-4|TRBV6-5
TGTGCCAGCAGTTACGGGGGTGACAGGGGGAATGAAAAACTGTTTTTT
CASSYGGDRGNEKLFF
>NA|NA|TRBJ2-7|TRBV14
TGTGCCAGCAGCCTGTCGGGAGAGCGGTTCGACGAGCAGTACTTC
CASSLSGERFDEQYF
>TRBD2|few|TRBJ2-2|TRBV5-4
TGTGCCAGCAGCTTAGCCTTAGCGGGGGCCGGGGAGCTGTTTTTT
CASSLALAGAGELFF
>NA|NA|TRBJ2-1|TRBV10-3
TGTGCCATCAGTGAGTTTATTGGTGTGCGCAATGAGCAGTTCTTC
CAISEFIGVRNEQFF
>NA|NA|TRBJ1-3|TRBV11-2
TGTGCCAGCAGCCGAGCGGGGGCAAGTGGAAACACCATATATTTT
CASSRAGASGNTIYF
>NA|few|TRBJ1-5|TRBV10-2
TGCGCCAGCAGTTGGGGGAGGGGTAGCAATCAGCCCCAGCATTTT
CASSWGRGSNQPQHF
>TRBD2|NA|TRBJ2-7|TRBV19
TGTGCCAGTAGTCAGGGACTAGATGGATTGAGGCTGTACTTC
CASSQGLDGLRLYF
>NA|NA|TRBJ2-7|TRBV2
TGTGCCGTCGCGGACACCCGTAACGAGCAGTACTTC
CAVADTRNEQYF
>NA|NA|TRBJ1-2|TRBV6-5
TGTGCCAGCAGTTACAGCACAGGCTCGAATGGCTACACCTTC
CASSYSTGSNGYTF
>TRBD1|NA|TRBJ1-1|TRBV30
TGTGCCTGGGGTATACAGGGGAACGCTGAAGCTTTCTTT
CAWGIQGNAEAFF
>TRBD1|once|TRBJ1-2|TRBV11-2
TGTGCCAGCAGCTCCTTAGGGACAGCCTATGGCTACACCTTC
CASSSLGTAYGYTF
>TRBD1|NA|TRBJ1-6|TRBV6-1
TGTGCCAGCAGTCCGGACAGGGCTTCACCCCTCCACTTT
CASSPDRASPLHF
>TRBD2|NA|TRBJ2-1|TRBV2
TGTGCCAGCAGTGATAGAGCGGGGGGCCCAACCGGTGAGCAGTTCTTC
CASSDRAGGPTGEQFF
>TRBD2|NA|TRBJ2-4|TRBV28
TGTGCCAGCAGTTTAAGGATCAGCGGGAGAGTCGAGGGCAAAAACATTCAGTACTTC
CASSLRISGRVEGKNIQYF
>TRBD1|NA|TRBJ1-2|TRBV7-2
TGTGCCAGCAGCTTTGGTGGACAGGGGTGGGGCTACACCTTC
CASSFGGQGWGYTF
>TRBD2|NA|TRBJ2-1|TRBV4-1
TGCGCCAGCAGCCAAGGGGTAGCGGGAGGGCCGTACAATGAGCAGTTCTTC
CASSQGVAGGPYNEQFF
>NA|once|TRBJ2-2|TRBV30
TGTGCCTGGAGTTCGACTCGCACCGGGGAGCTGTTTTTT
CAWSSTRTGELFF
>NA|NA|TRBJ2-2|TRBV5-1
TGCGCCAGCAGCTTGGTGGGCGGACAGCTAACAGGGGAGCTGTTTTTT
CASSLVGGQLTGELFF
>NA|NA|TRBJ2-7|TRBV7-9
TGTGCCAGCAGCTTACCGGGAGCCTACGAGCAGTACTTC
CASSLPGAYEQYF
>NA|NA|TRBJ2-1|TRBV27
TGTGCCAGCAGTTTTTCAGCCGGACAGAGCTACAATGAGCAGTTCTTC
CASSFSAGQSYNEQFF
>TRBD2|NA|TRBJ2-3|TRBV27
TGTGCCAGCAGTTTAAGGGGAGCGGGGTCTAGCACAGATACGCAGTATTTT
CASSLRGAGSSTDTQYF
>TRBD1|NA|TRBJ1-2|TRBV28
TGTGCCAGCAGTCTATTCAGAAACCGGGGACAGGCGACGGGCTACACCTTC
CASSLFRNRGQATGYTF
>NA|NA|TRBJ2-1|TRBV5-1
TGCGCCAGCGGAGGTATGGGGGGGCGAAGCAATGAGCAGTTCTTC
CASGGMGGRSNEQFF